Detailed here is one T cell receptor beta chain. Clones were sequenced by immunoSEQ multiplex PCR, and TCRdb holds only the in-frame ones, with some missing. Altogether 70,000 to 75,000 clones are present, over 80% being singletons, with the ten largest covering around a tenth. The CDR3 extends over 15 amino acids. Trimming at V came to 4 bases and at J to 2 bases, leaving 6 bases not matched to a gene. Germline V gene sequence: CDR1 LNHDA, CDR2 SQIVND (reference sequence). The data belong to a study of PD-L1 blockade in urothelial cancer. Study information: About 85% of the roughly 29 patients comprised males who had bladder-origin urothelial cancer. Blood analysis occurred 3 weeks (second dose) and 6 weeks after treatment start.

Regarding time point: pretreatment peripheral blood. The sequencing used PBMCs, collected around atezolizumab (anti-PD-L1) treatment. The chain joins TRBV19 to TRBJ2-7, with TRBD1 matching over 9 bases. The clonotype was recovered from a woman in her sixties or seventies with urothelial cancer. In DNA form, the CDR3 reads TGTGCCAGTAGTAGACCGGGACAGGGAACCTACGAGCAGTACTTC. It encodes CASSRPGQGTYEQYF.